This T cell receptor beta chain appears in the sequencing data of a study of T cells in Graves' hyperthyroidism and ophthalmopathy. In the study overall: Peripheral blood collection took place at initial diagnosis, before any treatment.

In regard to this clonotype: The antigen remains undetermined.

Study-wide points: Stable hyperthyroidism was told apart from ophthalmopathy by a model built on 13 V-J features.

The germline V and J ends were trimmed by 6 bases and 7 bases, with 18 bases remaining between them. CDR1 is MDHEN, CDR2 SYDVKM, per germline. This CDR3 contains 14 residues. Uncontrolled infections, other autoimmune diseases, pregnancy or lactation led to exclusion of patients. Clinical symptoms, serum thyroxine, TRAb, thyroid ultrasound and orbital computed tomography informed diagnoses. Researchers took RNA transcripts and amplified the TCR beta CDR3 regions from them. The primer set for the first-round RT-PCR of the TCR CDR3 was HTBI. TCRdb reprocessed the multiplex PCR reads with MiXCR, giving one entry per CDR3 protein. The sample records about 600,000 distinct CDR3 sequences, 12% to 15% being singletons.

Sequenced: blood. This clonotype originated in a woman aged 18-29 years with Graves' ophthalmopathy. This sequence joins TRBV28 and TRBJ1-2, with a weak D call TRBD1 (6 bases). CDR3 amino acids: CASSPWQGRSGYTF. CDR3 nucleotide sequence: TGTGCCAGCAGCCCTTGGCAGGGGAGAAGTGGCTACACCTTC.